This T cell receptor beta chain was identified during a study of T cell responses to AZD1222 COVID-19 vaccine. Study results and limitations: Reports indicate that nearly half of spike-specific TCRs are directed at unmutated variant regions.

Germline CDR1 is MNHEY and CDR2 is SVGEGT. V shed 2 bases, J shed 2 bases, and the junction held 4 bases outside the gene matches. This CDR3 comprises 17 residues. Measured with immunoSEQ multiplex PCR; TCRdb has only the in-frame clones, and not every one. The profile shows about 260,000 clones, about 92% of them singletons. About this clone itself: Its antigen is currently unknown.

This chain uses TRBV6-2 or TRBV6-3 with TRBJ2-2, with TRBD2 identical over 11 bases. Sequences were derived from peripheral blood, sampled on day 0 of AZD1222 vaccination. The receptor was derived from an adult in good health. In DNA form, the CDR3 reads TGTGCCAGCAGTTACGGGGGACTAGCGGCCAACACCGGGGAGCTGTTTTTT. The encoded protein is CASSYGGLAANTGELFF.